These 25 T cell receptor beta chains came from one sample sequenced in a study of blood T cell repertoires in COVID-19. Generated by immunoSEQ multiplex PCR, the TCRdb table keeps only in-frame clones and is missing some. The data contain around 180,000 clones, around 80% of them singletons. Input material: PBMCs or T cells enriched from blood (not recorded which). The receptor set was obtained from a man aged 50 to 59 who had recovered from COVID-19.

This chain links TRBV27 with TRBJ1-2; possible D gene TRBD1, 6 bases. Germline CDR1 and CDR2: MNHEY and SMNVEV (reference sequence). CDR3 length: 13 residues. V was shortened by 4 bases and J by 4 bases, with 10 bases between the two germline ends. In nucleotides, the CDR3 is TGTGCCAGCAGTTCTCAACAGGGCTATGGCTACACCTTC. Translated: CASSSQQGYGYTF.

The rearrangement joins TRBV11-2 to TRBJ1-1; D might be TRBD1 (6 bases). The length of the CDR3 is 16 residues. CDR1 is SGHAT and CDR2 is FQNNGV in the germline V gene. Trimming pared 5 bases from V and 4 bases from J, leaving 20 bases between. This CDR3 is CASSRPATGRITEAFF. CDR3 sequence (DNA): TGTGCCAGCAGCCGGCCCGCGACAGGTAGAATCACTGAAGCTTTCTTT.

The rearrangement links TRBV29-1 to TRBJ2-5, with D possibly being TRBD2 (6 bases). The V and J ends lost 7 bases and 4 bases respectively, with 19 bases between them. CDR3 length: 14 residues. CDR1 is SQVTM and CDR2 is ANQGSEA in the germline V gene. The CDR3 protein is CSALTMRGGETQYF. The CDR3 region has the DNA TGCAGCGCTCTGACAATGCGGGGAGGAGAGACCCAGTACTTC.

The chain couples TRBV27 to TRBJ2-2, with D perhaps TRBD1 (6 bases). Germline values: CDR1 MNHEY, CDR2 SMNVEV (reference sequence). V lost 6 bases, J lost 7 bases, and 12 bases lay in between. The CDR3 covers 13 residues. The DNA for the CDR3 is TGTGCCAGCAGGAGACAGGCCGGCGGGGAGCTGTTTTTT. It encodes CASRRQAGGELFF.

The chain has TRBV11-3 and TRBJ1-1, with D unresolved. CDR1 and CDR2 from the germline V gene are SGHNT and YENEEA. The CDR3 is 13 residues long. Trimming cost V 4 bases and J 5 bases, with 11 bases left between them. The CDR3 DNA is TGTGCCAGCAGCTCCAGGAGAGGGACTGAAGCTTTCTTT. Translating it yields CASSSRRGTEAFF.

The chain recombines TRBV21-1 with TRBJ1-4; the table's D call, TRBD1, has no DNA check behind it. TRBV21-1 is deemed a pseudogene. CDR3 length equals 17 residues. This chain's CDR3 is CASSKEADRVADEKLFF. Here the CDR3 DNA reads TGTGCCAGCAGCAAAGAGGCCGACAGGGTAGCGGACGAAAAACTGTTTTTT.

The chain carries TRBV5-4 and TRBJ2-3; 15 positions agree with TRBD2. Unmatched junction bases numbered 5, after V lost 4 bases and J lost 5 bases. Germline-derived CDR1 and CDR2 are SGHNT and YYREEE (reference sequence). This CDR3 is 16 amino acids long. The CDR3 protein is CASSGGLAGGGDTQYF. CDR3 sequence (DNA): TGTGCCAGCAGCGGCGGACTAGCGGGGGGGGGAGATACGCAGTATTTT.

V and J are TRBV9 and TRBJ1-1; D might be TRBD1 (5 bases). The length of the CDR3 is 14 residues. Germline CDR1 and CDR2: SGDLS and YYNGEE. V gave up 2 bases and J gave up 1 base, with 9 bases separating them. This chain's CDR3 is CASSVHGQNTEAFF. In DNA, the CDR3 is TGTGCCAGCAGCGTTCATGGACAGAACACTGAAGCTTTCTTT.

This CDR3 reads CASSPWGGDYGYTF. For the CDR3, the DNA is TGTGCCAGCAGCCCCTGGGGAGGAGACTATGGCTACACCTTC. The chain joins TRBV5-6 to TRBJ1-2, with D unresolved. From germline, CDR1 is SGHDT and CDR2 YYEEEE. CDR3 length equals 14 residues. Trimming left V 4 bases short and J 3 bases short, with 13 bases between.

The chain employs TRBV11-1 and TRBJ2-7, with D possibly being TRBD2 (6 bases). CDR3 length: 14 residues. Germline lookup yields CDR1 SGHAT and CDR2 FQDESV (reference sequence). Between the trimmed V and J ends, which lost 0 bases and 3 bases, there was a span of 9 bases. CDR3 nucleotide sequence: TGTGCCAGCAGCTTAGCGGCGGGGAGCTACGAGCAGTACTTC. It translates to CASSLAAGSYEQYF.

This rearrangement joins TRBV6-6 to TRBJ2-3, with TRBD2 identical over 13 bases. From germline, CDR1 is MNHNY and CDR2 SVGAGI (reference sequence). This CDR3 contains 19 residues. Trimming cost V 8 bases and J 0 bases; bases outside gene matches: 14. The CDR3 region is CASGRARTSGGISTDTQYF. For the CDR3, the DNA is TGTGCCAGCGGTCGGGCCCGGACTAGCGGGGGCATTAGCACAGATACGCAGTATTTT.

The rearrangement links TRBV4-3 to TRBJ2-1; 9 positions agree with TRBD1. Germline V gives CDR1 LGHNA, CDR2 YSLEER. This CDR3 is built from 16 residues. The V segment lost 3 bases and the J segment 2 bases; nucleotides outside the gene matches: 5. This CDR3 reads CASSQGDRATYNEQFF. CDR3 coding DNA: TGCGCCAGCAGCCAGGGGGACAGGGCCACCTACAATGAGCAGTTCTTC.

V and J are TRBV29-1 and TRBJ2-7, with 8 bases matching TRBD1. The CDR3 is 15 amino acids. V lost 1 base and J lost 1; bases outside the gene matches: 6. Germline V gene sequence: CDR1 SQVTM, CDR2 ANQGSEA. The CDR3 loop reads CSVEVQGAESYEQYF. The CDR3 nucleotides are TGCAGCGTTGAAGTTCAGGGGGCGGAATCCTACGAGCAGTACTTC.

CDR3: CASSQSRYEQYF. The DNA for the CDR3 is TGTGCCAGCAGTCAAAGCAGGTACGAGCAGTACTTC. The chain couples TRBV28 to TRBJ2-7; D is uncertain. CDR1 MDHEN and CDR2 SYDVKM come from the germline V gene. Trimming left V 5 bases short and J 4 bases short, with 9 bases between. This CDR3 contains 12 residues.

V gene TRBV19 combines with J gene TRBJ1-5; D perhaps matches TRBD1 (6 bases). Germline loops: CDR1 LNHDA, CDR2 SQIVND (reference sequence). The CDR3 is 16 amino acids. V was trimmed by 1 base and J by 4 bases, leaving 14 bases between them. The CDR3, as DNA: TGTGCCAGTAGTATAGGCCTTGGGGGCTTGAATCAGCCCCAGCATTTT. It encodes CASSIGLGGLNQPQHF.

The chain links TRBV7-2 to TRBJ2-5; 12 nucleotides line up with TRBD1. Germline V gene data show CDR1 as SGHTA and CDR2 as FQGNSA. The CDR3 length is 14 residues. With 8 bases clipped from V and 6 bases from J, the junction kept 7 bases outside the gene matches. In DNA, the CDR3 is TGTGCCAGCGGCGAGGGACAGGGGGCGAAGACCCAGTACTTC. It encodes CASGEGQGAKTQYF.

The rearrangement uses TRBV2 and TRBJ1-1, with 8 bases that match TRBD1. This CDR3 region has 15 residues. CDR1 and CDR2 from the germline V gene are SNHLY and FYNNEI. V lost 5 bases to trimming and J lost 9 bases; unmatched junction nucleotides: 14. The CDR3 sequence is CASSRGVGDRRQAFF. In nucleotides, the CDR3 is TGTGCCAGCAGTCGAGGGGTTGGGGACAGGCGTCAAGCTTTCTTT.

This chain links TRBV15 with TRBJ2-3, with 11 bases identical to TRBD2. Germline loops: CDR1 LNHNV, CDR2 YYDKDF (reference sequence). The V segment lost 2 bases and the J segment 2 bases; nucleotides outside the gene matches: 3. This CDR3 spans 16 amino acids. The CDR3 spells CATSRTSGGFTDTQYF. The CDR3 DNA sequence: TGTGCCACCAGCAGAACTAGCGGGGGTTTCACAGATACGCAGTATTTT.

The chain recombines TRBV5-1 with TRBJ1-2, with a possible D match to TRBD1 (6 bases). The CDR3 has 14 residues. V was trimmed by 6 bases and J by 0 bases, leaving 12 bases between them. Germline loops: CDR1 SGHRS, CDR2 YFSETQ. CDR3 in amino acids: CASNPGTSNYGYTF. In DNA, the CDR3 is TGCGCCAGCAACCCCGGGACATCTAACTATGGCTACACCTTC.

This clone has a handful of counts. CDR3 sequence (DNA): TGTGCCTGGATGGGGGGAGGGCCCACTGAAGCTTTCTTT. Translation gives CAWMGGGPTEAFF. V is TRBV30 and J is TRBJ1-1, with TRBD1 as a possible D gene (5 bases). Germline CDR1 GTSNPN, CDR2 SVGIG (reference sequence). The CDR3 runs to 13 residues. The V end lost 4 bases, the J end lost 4 bases, and 13 bases lay between the germline ends.

V and J are TRBV10-1 and TRBJ1-2, with TRBD1 identical over 8 bases. The V segment lost 5 bases and the J segment 4 bases; nucleotides outside the gene matches: 3. The CDR3 loop spans 13 amino acids. In germline, CDR1 is WNHNN, CDR2 SYGVQD (reference sequence). The CDR3 nucleotides read TGCGCCAGCAGTCCAGGGGGCCGCTATGGCTACACCTTC. Translating it yields CASSPGGRYGYTF.

The V gene is TRBV19, the J gene TRBJ2-7; D may be TRBD2 (6 bases). Deletions cut 1 base from V and 6 bases from J, with 10 bases between. The CDR3 is made up of 13 amino acids. CDR1 is LNHDA and CDR2 is SQIVND in the germline V gene (reference sequence). CDR3 in amino acids: CASSIGEVGEQYF. CDR3 in DNA: TGTGCCAGTAGTATAGGGGAGGTTGGCGAGCAGTACTTC.

This sequence joins TRBV2 and TRBJ2-1, with 7 bases aligning to TRBD1. J was trimmed by 4 bases and V by 5 bases; bases with no gene match: 5. CDR1 is SNHLY, CDR2 FYNNEI, per germline. This CDR3 contains 14 residues. CDR3 coding DNA: TGTGCCAGCAGTTTCGGGACAGAGTACAATGAGCAGTTCTTC. Amino acids: CASSFGTEYNEQFF.

The chain is built from TRBV29-1 and TRBJ1-1, with TRBD1 identical over 8 bases. The germline CDR1 and CDR2 sequences are SQVTM and ANQGSEA. This CDR3 region has 16 residues. J gave up 3 bases and V 1 base, and 10 bases lay outside the gene matches. The CDR3 region is CSVEGGQGWGYTEAFF. CDR3 DNA: TGCAGCGTTGAAGGAGGACAGGGTTGGGGGTACACTGAAGCTTTCTTT.

About this clone: The same CDR3 arises from other DNA sequences in this sample as well. CDR3 bases: TGTGCCAGCAGCGTAGGGGACATGGCAGATACGCAGTATTTT. It encodes CASSVGDMADTQYF. The chain has TRBV9 and TRBJ2-3; D perhaps matches TRBD1 (6 bases). Looked up from germline, CDR1 is SGDLS and CDR2 is YYNGEE. The germline V and J ends were trimmed by 0 bases and 4 bases, with 9 bases remaining between them. This CDR3 is 14 amino acids long.